This TCR beta chain was profiled in a study of cytomegalovirus exposure and HLA in healthy donors. The study's findings and limits: Reports showed the classifier diagnosing cytomegalovirus status with high specificity and sensitivity. The presence/absence work took it that sequencing depth was about the same across donors. Later on, an analysis tied some 17,000 TCR beta sequences to HLA alleles at 0.05 false discovery rate.

The study ran its PCR with 60 Vbeta and 13 Jbeta primers. TCRdb keeps only in-frame clones here, not all; method: immunoSEQ multiplex PCR. The sample carries about 140,000 clones, around three quarters recorded once. Remarks on this clone: What it binds is unknown.

CDR1 is SGHNT, CDR2 YENEEA, per germline. Deletions cut 5 bases from V and 3 bases from J, with 11 bases between. CDR3 length: 14 amino acids. What was sequenced was PBMCs. The J gene is TRBJ2-1, the V gene TRBV11-3; a possible D gene is TRBD2 (5 bases). This TCR derives from a man aged 25-45 years in good health and CMV-seronegative. This chain's CDR3 is CASSPNGGYNEQFF. CDR3 bases: TGTGCCAGCAGCCCCAACGGAGGCTACAATGAGCAGTTCTTC.